The 24 T cell receptor beta chains presented below share a single source sample, sequenced in a study of blood T cell repertoires in COVID-19 (TCRdb year 2020). Library prep was done by the immunoSEQ multiplex PCR assay. Held by TCRdb, this immuneACCESS table contains in-frame sequences only and omits some clones. Under half of the omission traces to an unresolved V gene where checked; the cause of the rest is unknown. This sample is represented by about 200,000 clones; approximately 86% of them were singletons. The ten largest clones represent about 4.1% of the sample. The sequenced sample was PBMCs or T cells enriched from blood (not recorded which). The receptors shown here come from a woman aged 40 to 49 with acute COVID-19.

The genes are TRBV2 and TRBJ2-7; the match to TRBD2 covers 9 bases. V shed 3 bases and J 5 bases; nucleotides not matched to a gene: 8. CDR1 and CDR2 from the germline V gene are SNHLY and FYNNEI. There are 15 residues in the CDR3. The CDR3 loop is CASSESPSGMNEQYF. CDR3 coding DNA: TGTGCCAGCAGTGAGTCGCCTAGCGGGATGAACGAGCAGTACTTC.

This clone has a handful of counts. The gene calls are TRBV10-1 and TRBJ1-2; D is ambiguous. The CDR3 has 9 amino acids. Trimming left V 6 bases short and J 8 bases short, with 4 bases between. In germline, CDR1 is WNHNN, CDR2 SYGVQD (reference sequence). CDR3 DNA: TGCGCCAGCAGCGTGGGCTACACCTTC. Translation gives CASSVGYTF.

The V call is TRBV7-9, the J call TRBJ1-5; D unresolved. The V gene's germline CDR1 is SEHNR and CDR2 FQNEAQ (reference sequence). The germline V and J ends were trimmed by 5 bases and 2 bases, with 10 bases remaining between them. This CDR3 has 14 residues. In DNA form, the CDR3 reads TGTGCCAGCAGCCCAGGTAGTGGCAATCAGCCCCAGCATTTT. It specifies CASSPGSGNQPQHF.

The chain links TRBV28 to TRBJ1-3; the match to TRBD1 covers 7 bases. V shed 1 base, J shed 4 bases, and the junction held 7 bases outside the gene matches. The CDR3 runs 16 residues. The V gene's germline CDR1 is MDHEN and CDR2 SYDVKM. CDR3 nucleotides: TGTGCCAGCAGTTTATCCGACAGGGTTGGAGGAAACACCATATATTTT. This gives the protein CASSLSDRVGGNTIYF.

This clone was seen at least ten times. The CDR3 nucleotides are TGTGCCAGCAGCCGCACCCTAGCGAACACCGGGGAGCTGTTTTTT. It is translated as CASSRTLANTGELFF. The genes are TRBV13 and TRBJ2-2, with unresolved D. There are 15 residues in the CDR3. With 5 bases removed from V and 0 bases from J, the gap between germline ends came to 10 bases. Germline CDR1 is PRHDT and CDR2 is FYEKMQ (reference sequence).

The rearrangement links TRBV4-1 to TRBJ2-2; 11 nucleotides match TRBD1. This CDR3 spans 15 amino acids. CDR1 and CDR2 from the germline V gene are MGHRA and YSYEKL. J was trimmed by 5 bases and V by 5 bases; bases with no gene match: 4. CDR3 in amino acids: CASSYGTGGTGELFF. In nucleotides, the CDR3 is TGCGCCAGCAGCTACGGGACAGGGGGAACCGGGGAGCTGTTTTTT.

Turning to this clone: The same CDR3 also results from other DNA sequences found in this sample. The chain joins TRBV28 to TRBJ2-7; D is undetermined. The germline V and J ends were trimmed by 4 bases and 0 bases, with 4 bases remaining between them. Germline CDR1 is MDHEN and CDR2 is SYDVKM. The CDR3 loop spans 12 amino acids. This chain's CDR3 is CASSSSSYEQYF. The CDR3 DNA reads as TGTGCCAGCAGTTCTAGCTCCTACGAGCAGTACTTC.

V usage is TRBV3-1 (or the pseudogene TRBV3-2) and J usage is TRBJ2-2; TRBD2 agrees at 10 bases. This CDR3 comprises 16 residues. V dropped 4 bases and J dropped 3; count of bases not matched to a gene: 5. Germline V CDR1 and CDR2: LGHDT, YNNKEL (reference sequence). CDR3 protein: CASSPQRGGHTGELFF. The CDR3 DNA follows: TGTGCCAGCAGCCCCCAGCGGGGGGGCCACACCGGGGAGCTGTTTTTT.

This clone was counted a single time. The rearrangement links TRBV7-9 to TRBJ1-2; D remains unclear. CDR3 length: 13 residues. Germline-derived CDR1 and CDR2 are SEHNR and FQNEAQ (reference sequence). The germline V and J ends were trimmed by 1 base and 8 bases, with 11 bases remaining between them. Here the CDR3 DNA reads TGTGCCAGCAGCTTAGGGGTCGGGATAGGCTACACCTTC. This translates into CASSLGVGIGYTF.

The chain combines TRBV19 with TRBJ2-3, with D perhaps matching TRBD2 (6 bases). Trimming removed 6 bases from V and 5 bases from J, with 18 bases in between. The CDR3 is 15 amino acids. CDR1 and CDR2 from the germline V gene are LNHDA and SQIVND (reference sequence). The CDR3 DNA reads TGTGCCAGTAGCCTGGGACTGCCGTGGGGAGATACGCAGTATTTT. The encoded protein is CASSLGLPWGDTQYF.

The gene calls are TRBV7-6 and TRBJ2-5, with TRBD2 matching 8 bases. The CDR3 spans 14 residues. Trimming removed 5 bases from V and 13 bases from J; junction bases left unmatched: 15. Germline lookup yields CDR1 SGHVS and CDR2 FNYEAQ. CDR3 sequence: CASSHAGEAGAGYF. CDR3 coding DNA: TGTGCCAGCAGCCATGCGGGAGAAGCGGGGGCCGGGTACTTC.

This clone has only a few counts. The genes are TRBV4-1 and TRBJ2-7; weak D call: TRBD2 (6 bases). The length of the CDR3 is 15 residues. Trimming took off 4 bases at V and 0 bases at J, with 13 bases between the two ends. Germline V gene lookup returns CDR1 MGHRA and CDR2 YSYEKL. The CDR3 protein is CASSPQAGDSYEQYF. The CDR3 DNA is TGCGCCAGCAGCCCCCAAGCGGGTGACTCCTACGAGCAGTACTTC.

The chain recombines TRBV12-3 or TRBV12-4 with TRBJ1-1, with D possibly matching TRBD1 (5 bases). This CDR3 has 13 residues. Trimming left V 6 bases short and J 1 base short, with 9 bases between. The CDR3 DNA follows: TGTGCCAGCAGATCTCAGGGGAACACTGAAGCTTTCTTT. It codes for CASRSQGNTEAFF.

The sample holds one count of this clone. The V call is TRBV30, the J call TRBJ1-1, with D perhaps matching TRBD1 (6 bases). Trimming took 0 bases from V and 1 from J, leaving 9 bases between them. CDR1 is GTSNPN and CDR2 is SVGIG in the germline V gene (reference sequence). This CDR3 has 14 amino acids. The CDR3 reads CAWSVVGGNTEAFF. Written as DNA, the CDR3 is TGTGCCTGGAGTGTAGTAGGGGGGAACACTGAAGCTTTCTTT.

V gene TRBV6-5 combines with J gene TRBJ1-4, with 8 bases identical to TRBD1. Trimming removed 6 bases from V and 8 bases from J; junction bases left unmatched: 8. There are 14 residues in the CDR3. The germline V gene encodes CDR1 MNHEY and CDR2 SVGAGI. CDR3: CASRSGTGGEKLFF. As DNA, the CDR3 is TGTGCCAGCAGATCCGGGACAGGAGGCGAAAAACTGTTTTTT.

The chain is built from TRBV6-1 and TRBJ2-7; TRBD2 aligns across 7 bases. The CDR3 totals 15 residues. The V segment lost 1 base and the J segment 2 bases; nucleotides outside the gene matches: 5. Germline V gives CDR1 MNHNS, CDR2 SASEGT. The CDR3 region has the DNA TGTGCCAGCAGTGAAGAGGGACTAAGCCCCTACGAGCAGTACTTC. It yields the protein CASSEEGLSPYEQYF.

To note about this clone: The DNA is omitted, as the CDR3 cannot be located on it reliably, and the CDR3 follows TCRdb's listing. V and J are TRBV6-5 and TRBJ2-3; TRBD2, as called in the table, went unchecked against the DNA. CDR1 is MNHEY, CDR2 SVGAGI, per germline. The CDR3 is 16 residues long, ends included. Here the CDR3 reads CASSSSIAGGQDTQYF.

The chain employs TRBV3-1 (or the pseudogene TRBV3-2) and TRBJ1-5; D gene unclear. Germline V gene sequence: CDR1 LGHDT, CDR2 YNNKEL (reference sequence). The CDR3 runs to 13 residues. V was pared by 3 bases and J by 5 bases, with 8 bases between. The CDR3 nucleotides read TGTGCCAGCAGCCAGGGAGTCGATCAGCCCCAGCATTTT. Translation: CASSQGVDQPQHF.

This chain uses TRBV4-3 with TRBJ2-3; 8 nucleotides match TRBD2. Germline trimming cut 0 bases from V and 5 bases from J; bases unmatched to any gene: 13. CDR1 LGHNA and CDR2 YSLEER come from the germline V gene. The CDR3 is 18 amino acids. The CDR3 nucleotides read TGCGCCAGCAGCCAAGATTCGCCTAGCGGGCTAGGGGGAGATACGCAGTATTTT. Its protein is CASSQDSPSGLGGDTQYF.

The chain links TRBV7-9 to TRBJ1-6, with 9 bases aligning to TRBD1. CDR3 length equals 16 residues. The V gene end was trimmed by 5 bases and the J gene end by 4 bases; junction bases not matched to a gene: 6. Germline loops: CDR1 SEHNR, CDR2 FQNEAQ (reference sequence). CDR3 coding DNA: TGTGCCAGCAGCCCCGGACAGGGGTCTTATAATTCACCCCTCCACTTT. It yields the protein CASSPGQGSYNSPLHF.

This clone was seen a single time. V and J are TRBV4-2 and TRBJ1-6, with a tentative D call TRBD1 (6 bases). Germline values: CDR1 LGHNA, CDR2 YNFKEQ. CDR3 size: 16 residues. V was trimmed by 1 base and J by 7 bases, leaving 14 bases between them. The CDR3 bases are TGTGCCAGCAGCCAAGGTCCCCCAGGGGTAAATTCACCCCTCCACTTT. Translating it yields CASSQGPPGVNSPLHF.

The genes are TRBV4-3 and TRBJ1-5; D may be TRBD1 (5 bases). Germline V gene sequence: CDR1 LGHNA, CDR2 YSLEER. Trimming stripped 6 bases from V and 0 bases from J, with 12 bases between. The CDR3 has 15 residues. As DNA, the CDR3 is TGCGCCAGCAGTCTCCAAGACAGTAGCAATCAGCCCCAGCATTTT. Its protein is CASSLQDSSNQPQHF.

This clone came up once. V is TRBV11-2 and J is TRBJ1-5, with a weak D call TRBD1 (5 bases). The CDR3 sequence is 14 residues long. Germline V CDR1 and CDR2: SGHAT, FQNNGV. Trimming took off 1 base at V and 5 bases at J, with 9 bases between the two ends. The CDR3 nucleotides are TGTGCCAGCAGCTTAGTTGGGGCAGATCAGCCCCAGCATTTT. Its translation is CASSLVGADQPQHF.

This sequence joins TRBV11-2 and TRBJ2-2; 7 bases line up with TRBD2. The germline gives CDR1 SGHAT, CDR2 FQNNGV. Germline trimming cut 2 bases from V and 5 bases from J; bases unmatched to any gene: 17. The CDR3 extends over 19 amino acids. The CDR3 nucleotides are TGTGCCAGCAGCTTATCCCGTGGCGGGCGGGAGAGAGGGACCGGGGAGCTGTTTTTT. Its translation is CASSLSRGGRERGTGELFF.